This T cell receptor beta chain is drawn from a study of cytomegalovirus exposure and HLA in healthy donors. The germline gives CDR1 MNHNS, CDR2 SASEGT. J was trimmed by 6 bases and V by 2 bases; bases with no gene match: 4. The CDR3 extends over 14 amino acids. Profiling relied on immunoSEQ multiplex PCR, and the TCRdb table lists in-frame clones only, not all of them. Of more than 95,000 clones listed, roughly 94% are singletons. The chain carries TRBV6-1 and TRBJ1-2; 9 nucleotides agree with TRBD1. The specimen was PBMCs. The origin of this receptor is a woman between 18 and 29 years old in good health and CMV-seronegative. CDR3 in amino acids: CASSETWTGDGYTF. The CDR3 nucleotides are TGTGCCAGCAGTGAAACATGGACAGGGGATGGCTACACCTTC.